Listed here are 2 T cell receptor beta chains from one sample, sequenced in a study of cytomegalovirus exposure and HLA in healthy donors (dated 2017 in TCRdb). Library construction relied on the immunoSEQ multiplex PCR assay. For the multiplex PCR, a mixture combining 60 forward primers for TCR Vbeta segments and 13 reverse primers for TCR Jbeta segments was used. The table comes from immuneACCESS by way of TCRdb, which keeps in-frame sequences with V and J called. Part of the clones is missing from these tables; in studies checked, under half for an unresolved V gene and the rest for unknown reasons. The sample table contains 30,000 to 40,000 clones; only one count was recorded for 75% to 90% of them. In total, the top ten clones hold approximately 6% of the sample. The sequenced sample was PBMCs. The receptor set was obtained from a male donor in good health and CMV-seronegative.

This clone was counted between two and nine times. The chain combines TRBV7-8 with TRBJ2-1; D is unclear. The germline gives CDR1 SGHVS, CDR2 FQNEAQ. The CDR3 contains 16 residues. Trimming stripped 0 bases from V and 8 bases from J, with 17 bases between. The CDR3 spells CASSLAGLAVAYEQFF. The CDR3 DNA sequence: TGTGCCAGCAGCTTAGCAGGTTTGGCGGTAGCATATGAGCAGTTCTTC.

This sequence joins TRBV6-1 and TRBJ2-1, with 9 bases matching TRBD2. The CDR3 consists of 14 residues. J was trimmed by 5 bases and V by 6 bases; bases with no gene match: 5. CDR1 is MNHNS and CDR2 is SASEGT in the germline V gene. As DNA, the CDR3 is TGTGCCAGCAGGCGGGGGGGCAGCGACAATGAGCAGTTCTTC. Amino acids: CASRRGGSDNEQFF.